This TCR beta chain was sequenced for a study of breast tumors, draining lymph nodes, adjacent tissues. Overall study findings and caveats: Luminal-like breast cancer showed significantly greater tumor-nontumor repertoire similarity than basal-like breast cancer did. Tumor TCR diversity was below lymph nodes but above nontumor tissue. The lymph node origin of tumor T cells was framed as consistent with a hypothesis, not demonstrated.

This clonotype was counted ten times or more. Its specificity is unknown. Breast cancer patients provided tissue from their axillary draining lymph nodes. The CDR3 totals 15 residues. J lost 2 bases, V lost 2 bases, and 3 bases had no gene match. Per germline, CDR1 LNHNV and CDR2 YYDKDF (reference sequence). Using its own MiXCR run on the multiplex PCR reads, TCRdb lists one record per CDR3 protein. Of approximately 120,000 distinct CDR3 sequences listed, around 21% are singletons. The receptor comes from a female donor with breast cancer. Some clones in this sample may be carry-over from other donors' samples. V gene TRBV15 combines with J gene TRBJ2-1, with TRBD2 matching 7 bases. Sequenced material: axillary lymph node tissue. This chain's CDR3 is CATSRRGGTYNEQFF. Here the CDR3 DNA reads TGTGCCACCAGCAGAAGGGGAGGGACCTACAATGAGCAGTTCTTC.